Detailed here is one T cell receptor (beta chain). Which antigen it targets is not known. The record has no base qualities; no much larger clone is one base away. TCR beta CDR3 regions were sequenced from DNA using the immunoSEQ Assay. The original methods were these. To compute T cell density, TCR beta template counts were normalized to usable DNA, which was estimated by amplifying housekeeping genes. The preseqR package was used to estimate richness by extrapolating to 400,000 templates for PBMC samples and to 120,000 templates for tissue samples. Clonality was defined by subtracting Pielou's evenness from one. Tissue-enriched TCRs were identified by differential abundance testing using productive amino-acid clonotypes, minimum total count 5 and alpha 0.1. The Jaccard Index and the Morisita Overlap Index were used to quantify repertoire overlap between compartments. TCR beta CDR3s were clustered by GLIPH together with public tetramer-defined viral CDR3s, and at least three viral sequences plus V-gene enrichment were required for viral motifs. TCRdb took over this immuneACCESS table, retaining in-frame rearrangements with V and J assigned. Such tables are incomplete; in checked studies, under half of the missing clones stem from an unresolved V gene, and the remainder is unexplained. V, J and clone size were drawn from that table, and D and trimming were deduced from the DNA. This sample has around 130,000 clones in its table, and more than 70% of those were observed once. The ten largest clones take up around 1.7% of the sample.

At diagnosis, peripheral blood, uninvolved tumor-adjacent lung and tumor were collected and stored as a combination of fresh-frozen and FFPE material. Blood samples were analyzed as peripheral blood mononuclear cells for TCR repertoire profiling. This entry is derived from a study of T cells in localized non-small cell lung cancer (dated by TCRdb to the early 2020s). With respect to the entire study: The study examined T cell repertoires in roughly 240 patients with early-stage NSCLC and compared tumors with uninvolved tumor-adjacent lungs. Of the NSCLC patients, 129 were male and approximately 110 were female, and the mean age was approximately 69 years. The cohort consisted of approximately 220 treatment-naive NSCLC patients whose localized lung tumors had been resected.

On the study overall, not on this receptor specifically: Higher blood T cell density associated with longer overall survival, while higher adjacent-lung clonality associated with shorter survival. Because of the exploratory design, TCR variables were selected using unadjusted p-values without false-discovery rate correction. Of the top 100 tumor clones, a median of approximately 60 were detected in paired uninvolved adjacent lung; around 27 were also among that lung's top 100. Multi-region tumor sequencing was not performed, so intratumor heterogeneity could not be excluded. The highest T cell clonality was observed in uninvolved tumor-adjacent lung, where clonality exceeded that of tumor, suggesting that antigenic responses were more focused in uninvolved tumor-adjacent lung.

The starting material was peripheral blood, obtained before any cancer treatment. The sequence came from an older female donor with stage I lung adenocarcinoma.

The nucleotides are TGTGCCATCAGTGGCTCCCCGGGGATAGAGACCCAGTACTTC. Its protein is CAISGSPGIETQYF. This receptor chain uses TRBV10-3 and TRBJ2-5; a tentative D call is TRBD2 (5 bases match). For CDR1 and CDR2, the germline V gene lists ENHRY and SYGVKD. V is cut by 4 bases and J by 4 bases, and the space between the germline ends is 13 bases. Counted from cysteine to phenylalanine, this CDR3 has 14 amino acids. Of all the DNA, just the CDR3 is kept, 42 bases in frame from base 1.